One and the same sample provided the 26 T cell receptor beta chains below, sequenced in a study of PD-L1 blockade in urothelial cancer. The time point is: pretreatment peripheral blood. The table came from immunoSEQ multiplex PCR; TCRdb's copy has only in-frame clones and leaves some out. The sample records around 68,000 clones, about 81% being singletons. Specimen: PBMCs, collected around atezolizumab (anti-PD-L1) treatment. The receptor set was obtained from a man in his 70s with urothelial cancer.

This chain joins TRBV19 and TRBJ2-1, with 9 bases aligning to TRBD2. V dropped 2 bases and J dropped 3; count of bases not matched to a gene: 11. In germline, CDR1 is LNHDA, CDR2 SQIVND (reference sequence). The CDR3 length is 18 residues. The CDR3 bases are TGTGCCAGTAGTATAAGGGGGGAAGCGGGAGGTTACTACAATGAGCAGTTCTTC. It yields the protein CASSIRGEAGGYYNEQFF.

The chain has TRBV6-1 and TRBJ2-5; D unresolved. V was shortened by 10 bases and J by 4 bases, with 7 bases between the two germline ends. This CDR3 has 10 amino acids. CDR1 is MNHNS, CDR2 SASEGT, per germline. CDR3 sequence (DNA): TGTGCCACCTACTCAGAGACCCAGTACTTC. Translated: CATYSETQYF.

The genes are TRBV6-1 and TRBJ2-7; TRBD1 matches at 7 bases. The CDR3 covers 13 residues. V lost 5 bases and J lost 4; bases outside the gene matches: 5. The germline V gene encodes CDR1 MNHNS and CDR2 SASEGT. For the CDR3, the DNA is TGTGCCAGCAGTCGAGGGGGCGAGTACGAGCAGTACTTC. Protein product: CASSRGGEYEQYF.

The rearrangement uses TRBV7-6 and TRBJ2-1; 13 positions match TRBD2. This CDR3 comprises 14 residues. Germline-derived CDR1 and CDR2 are SGHVS and FNYEAQ. J gave up 7 bases and V 8 bases, and 5 bases lay outside the gene matches. As DNA, the CDR3 is TGTGCCAGCCGGGGGACTAGCGGGGTAAATGAGCAGTTCTTC. Protein sequence: CASRGTSGVNEQFF.

CDR3 coding DNA: TGCGCCAGCAGCCAAGTCTCCGGGACAGAAAGCTACAATGAGCAGTTCTTC. Protein product: CASSQVSGTESYNEQFF. The V gene is TRBV4-3, the J gene TRBJ2-1, with TRBD1 matching over 7 bases. Germline V lookup: CDR1 LGHNA, CDR2 YSLEER. V was pared by 1 base and J by 3 bases, with 9 bases of the junction left unmatched. The CDR3 has 17 amino acids.

The chain uses TRBV27 and TRBJ1-5; a possible D gene is TRBD1 (6 bases). With 5 bases removed from V and 8 bases from J, the gap between germline ends came to 16 bases. The CDR3 is 14 residues long. Per the germline V gene, CDR1 is MNHEY and CDR2 is SMNVEV (reference sequence). The CDR3 region has the DNA TGTGCCAGCAGTGAGGGGGACCTAGGGGAGCCCCAGCATTTT. This gives the protein CASSEGDLGEPQHF.

The V call is TRBV6-5, the J call TRBJ2-3; D gene uncertain. From germline, CDR1 is MNHEY and CDR2 SVGAGI. The V end was cut by 8 bases, the J end by 6 bases, with 12 bases between. The CDR3 runs 12 residues. The CDR3 DNA sequence: TGTGCCAGCGGAGCCTCTTTGGATACGCAGTATTTT. Translated, it gives CASGASLDTQYF.

This chain joins TRBV11-3 and TRBJ1-1; a possible D gene is TRBD1 (5 bases). Germline CDR1 is SGHNT and CDR2 is YENEEA. The CDR3 consists of 14 residues. Trimming took off 6 bases at V and 3 bases at J, with 14 bases between the two ends. The CDR3 here is CASRGWGVYTEAFF. In nucleotides, the CDR3 is TGTGCCAGCAGAGGATGGGGGGTTTACACTGAAGCTTTCTTT.

This clone was seen a few times. The rearrangement joins TRBV21-1 to TRBJ1-1; the table's D call, TRBD1, has no DNA check behind it. TRBV21-1 is labeled a pseudogene. The CDR3 contains 14 residues. Here the CDR3 DNA reads TGTGCCAGCAGCAAGGACAGGGGGCGAACTGAAGCTTTCTTT. It encodes CASSKDRGRTEAFF.

V is TRBV2 and J is TRBJ2-5; 13 bases agree with TRBD2. There are 16 residues in the CDR3. The J segment lost 1 base and the V segment lost 7 bases, leaving 6 bases of the junction unmatched. Germline V gene data show CDR1 as SNHLY and CDR2 as FYNNEI. CDR3 sequence (DNA): TGTGCCAGCACCGCGGGACTAGCGGGATCCCAAGAGACCCAGTACTTC. It is translated as CASTAGLAGSQETQYF.

This clone was found a few times. This rearrangement joins TRBV5-4 to TRBJ1-3; 7 bases fit TRBD1. The CDR3 extends over 16 amino acids. Germline V gene lookup returns CDR1 SGHNT and CDR2 YYREEE (reference sequence). The trim removed 0 bases at V and 2 bases at J, leaving 5 bases unmatched. CDR3 residues: CASSLAGRGTGNTIYF. The CDR3 bases are TGTGCCAGCAGCTTGGCAGGCAGGGGGACTGGAAACACCATATATTTT.

There are many counts of this clone. The rearrangement uses TRBV6-1 and TRBJ2-2; perhaps TRBD2 as D (6 bases). Trimming left V 8 bases short and J 5 bases short, with 12 bases between. The CDR3 length is 13 residues. The germline gives CDR1 MNHNS, CDR2 SASEGT. The CDR3 sequence is CASGPGLTGELFF. The CDR3 DNA sequence: TGTGCCAGCGGCCCGGGACTTACCGGGGAGCTGTTTTTT.

This clone is a singleton in its sample. The chain links TRBV11-3 to TRBJ2-1; weak D call: TRBD2 (6 bases). V lost 8 bases, J lost 9 bases, and 11 bases lay in between. This CDR3 has 11 residues. CDR1 and CDR2 (germline): SGHNT, YENEEA. This chain's CDR3 is CASAQGGEQFF. The CDR3 nucleotides are TGTGCCAGCGCCCAGGGAGGTGAGCAGTTCTTC.

CDR3 amino acids: CASIDSGTAYSYEQYF. The DNA of the CDR3 is TGTGCCAGCATTGATTCCGGGACAGCCTACTCCTACGAGCAGTACTTC. The V and J genes are TRBV6-1 and TRBJ2-7; TRBD1 matches at 7 bases. The germline V gene encodes CDR1 MNHNS and CDR2 SASEGT. The ends lost 7 bases at V and 0 bases at J; junction bases unmatched: 12. CDR3 length: 16 residues.

The V and J genes are TRBV28 and TRBJ2-4, with 7 bases that match TRBD2. J was trimmed by 1 base and V by 6 bases; bases with no gene match: 15. The CDR3 spans 18 residues. Germline assignment: CDR1 MDHEN and CDR2 SYDVKM. The CDR3 nucleotides are TGTGCCAGCAGGGGGCCCTTGGCGGCGGGAGAGGCCAAAAACATTCAGTACTTC. Its protein product is CASRGPLAAGEAKNIQYF. The full variable domain, with the rest looked up from reference TRBV28 and TRBJ2-4, is DVKVTQSSRYLVKRTGEKVFLECVQDMDHENMFWYRQDPGLGLRLIYFSYDVKMKEKGDIPEGYSVSREKKERFSLILESASTNQTSMYLCASRGPLAAGEAKNIQYFGAGTRLSVL.

V is TRBV7-9 and J is TRBJ2-7; D unclear. The CDR3 sequence is 12 residues long. The V and J ends lost 5 bases and 3 bases respectively, with 8 bases between them. The germline gives CDR1 SEHNR, CDR2 FQNEAQ (reference sequence). CDR3: CASSLDIYEQYF. Here the CDR3 DNA reads TGTGCCAGCAGCCTCGACATCTACGAGCAGTACTTC.

This chain links TRBV27 with TRBJ1-1, with 7 positions matching TRBD1. The CDR3 extends over 16 amino acids. Germline loops: CDR1 MNHEY, CDR2 SMNVEV (reference sequence). V lost 6 bases and J lost 2; bases outside the gene matches: 12. CDR3 amino acids: CASRFLQGLGNTEAFF. DNA of the CDR3: TGTGCCAGCAGATTTCTACAGGGGCTTGGCAACACTGAAGCTTTCTTT.

This chain joins TRBV2 and TRBJ2-2; 9 nucleotides match TRBD1. Germline V CDR1 and CDR2: SNHLY, FYNNEI. The CDR3 totals 16 residues. The V segment lost 6 bases and the J segment 1 base; nucleotides outside the gene matches: 6. CDR3 sequence: CASSPGTGLNTGELFF. As DNA, the CDR3 is TGTGCCAGCAGCCCCGGGACAGGGCTGAACACCGGGGAGCTGTTTTTT.

The rearrangement uses TRBV28 and TRBJ2-5; 11 nucleotides line up with TRBD2. V trimming: 5 bases; J trimming: 5 bases; junction bases outside the gene matches: 19. CDR1 and CDR2 (germline): MDHEN, SYDVKM. The CDR3 contains 19 residues. CDR3 region: CASSGTSGREKGVRETQYF. The DNA for the CDR3 is TGTGCCAGCAGTGGAACTAGCGGGAGAGAGAAGGGGGTACGGGAGACCCAGTACTTC.

This clone was counted only a few times. V usage is TRBV5-6 and J usage is TRBJ1-1, with D tentatively TRBD1 (6 bases). Looked up from germline, CDR1 is SGHDT and CDR2 is YYEEEE. Trimming took off 4 bases at V and 2 bases at J, with 18 bases between the two ends. CDR3 length: 16 residues. The CDR3 loop is CASSQARDTLNTEAFF. The CDR3 coding sequence is TGTGCCAGCAGCCAAGCGAGGGACACCTTAAACACTGAAGCTTTCTTT.

The genes are TRBV5-1 and TRBJ1-1; 8 bases are a match to TRBD1. The V and J ends lost 4 bases and 5 bases, in that order; junction bases with no gene match: 10. The CDR3 loop spans 15 amino acids. Looked up from germline, CDR1 is SGHRS and CDR2 is YFSETQ. CDR3: CASSRETGAGTEAFF. CDR3 bases: TGCGCCAGCAGCCGGGAGACAGGGGCTGGGACTGAAGCTTTCTTT. Combining the CDR3 with reference TRBV5-1 and TRBJ1-1 gives the whole variable domain KAGVTQTPRYLIKTRGQQVTLSCSPISGHRSVSWYQQTPGQGLQFLFEYFSETQRNKGNFPGRFSGRQFSNSRSEMNVSTLELGDSALYLCASSRETGAGTEAFFGQGTRLTVV.

J is TRBJ2-3 and V is TRBV14; 7 bases map to TRBD1. Per germline, CDR1 SGHDN and CDR2 FVKESK. The CDR3 has 15 amino acids. The junction had 11 bases not matched to a gene; V was cut back by 3 bases and J by 8 bases. Here the CDR3 reads CASSHLGQDGGTQYF. The CDR3, as DNA: TGTGCCAGCAGCCACTTAGGACAGGACGGTGGTACGCAGTATTTT.

This clone was seen only once. This chain connects TRBV28 to TRBJ1-1, with 8 bases fitting TRBD1. Germline lookup yields CDR1 MDHEN and CDR2 SYDVKM. The CDR3 loop spans 14 amino acids. The V gene end was trimmed by 5 bases and the J gene end by 3 bases; junction bases not matched to a gene: 5. DNA for the CDR3: TGTGCCAGCAGTGAGGACAGGGCGGACACTGAAGCTTTCTTT. Protein product: CASSEDRADTEAFF.

The rearrangement links TRBV5-1 to TRBJ2-1; TRBD2 matches 9 bases. Germline lookup yields CDR1 SGHRS and CDR2 YFSETQ. The V segment lost 0 bases and the J segment 6 bases; nucleotides outside the gene matches: 4. This CDR3 is 15 amino acids long. CDR3 sequence reads: CASSLGGRASNEQFF. The CDR3 nucleotides read TGCGCCAGCAGCTTGGGCGGGAGGGCCTCCAATGAGCAGTTCTTC.

The chain links TRBV19 to TRBJ2-7, with a tentative D call TRBD2 (6 bases). V was clipped by 3 bases and J by 3 bases, with 12 bases between them. This CDR3 has 14 amino acids. Germline CDR1 LNHDA, CDR2 SQIVND (reference sequence). CDR3 in DNA: TGTGCCAGTAGTATTGTAGGGGAGGTCTACGAGCAGTACTTC. This sequence encodes CASSIVGEVYEQYF.

The chain uses TRBV11-2 and TRBJ2-7; the D gene is possibly TRBD2 (6 bases). The CDR3 has 15 amino acids. CDR1 and CDR2 (germline): SGHAT, FQNNGV. Trimming removed 1 base at V and 2 bases at J, with 12 bases between. The CDR3 reads CASSLGGDGPYEQYF. CDR3 coding DNA: TGTGCCAGCAGCTTAGGGGGGGACGGTCCCTACGAGCAGTACTTC.